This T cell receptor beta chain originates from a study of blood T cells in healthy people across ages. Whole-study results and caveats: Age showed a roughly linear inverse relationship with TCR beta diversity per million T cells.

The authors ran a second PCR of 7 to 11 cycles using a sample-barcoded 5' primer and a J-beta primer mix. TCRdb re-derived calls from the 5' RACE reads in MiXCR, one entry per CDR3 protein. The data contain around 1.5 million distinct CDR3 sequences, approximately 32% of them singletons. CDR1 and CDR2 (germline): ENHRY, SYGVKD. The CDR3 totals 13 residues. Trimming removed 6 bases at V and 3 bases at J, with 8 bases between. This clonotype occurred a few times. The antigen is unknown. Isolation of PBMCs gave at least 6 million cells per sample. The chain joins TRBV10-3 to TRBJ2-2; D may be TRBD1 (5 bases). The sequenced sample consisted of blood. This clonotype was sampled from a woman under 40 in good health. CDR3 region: CAISQGDTGELFF. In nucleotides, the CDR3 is TGTGCCATCAGCCAGGGTGACACCGGGGAGCTGTTTTTT.